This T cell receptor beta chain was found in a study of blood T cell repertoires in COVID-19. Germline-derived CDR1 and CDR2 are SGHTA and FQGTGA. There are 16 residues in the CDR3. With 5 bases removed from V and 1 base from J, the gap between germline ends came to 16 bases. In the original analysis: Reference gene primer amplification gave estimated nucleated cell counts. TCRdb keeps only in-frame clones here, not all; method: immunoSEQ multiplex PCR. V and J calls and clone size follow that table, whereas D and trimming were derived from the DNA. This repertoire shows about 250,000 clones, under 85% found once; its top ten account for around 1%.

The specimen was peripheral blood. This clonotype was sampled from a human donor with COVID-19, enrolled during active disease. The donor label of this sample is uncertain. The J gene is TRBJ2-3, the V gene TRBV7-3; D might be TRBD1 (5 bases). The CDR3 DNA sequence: TGTGCCAGCAGCCAAGTGCAGGGTTTGGGCACAGATACGCAGTATTTT. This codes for CASSQVQGLGTDTQYF.